This is a list of T cell receptor beta chains from one sample in a study of cytomegalovirus exposure and HLA in healthy donors. Some clones are missing from TCRdb's copy, which holds only in-frame ones; the method was immunoSEQ multiplex PCR. This sample yields tens of thousands of clones, of which 90% are seen a single time; approximately 1% belongs to the top ten. Material: PBMCs. Every receptor here comes from a man between 18 and 29 years old in good health and CMV-seronegative. Each CDR3 is given with its conserved first and last residue. The order of the fields is D gene, CDR3 length, clone size, J gene, V gene, CDR3 protein, CDR3 DNA. The D gene is left open where the match is weak. Clone size appears in some rows only: once, few, many, or a class for an expanded clone.

D gene: TRBD1; CDR3 length: 17; clone size: once; J gene: TRBJ1-1; V gene: TRBV27; CDR3 protein: CASSPYGQGVVSTEAFF; CDR3 DNA: TGTGCCAGCAGCCCTTACGGACAGGGGGTCGTGAGCACTGAAGCTTTCTTT
D gene: TRBD2; CDR3 length: 16; clone size: -; J gene: TRBJ2-7; V gene: TRBV28; CDR3 protein: CASSSGGTSGSRVRYF; CDR3 DNA: TGTGCCAGCAGTTCGGGAGGGACTAGCGGGAGTCGGGTTCGGTACTTC
D gene: -; CDR3 length: 14; clone size: -; J gene: TRBJ2-6; V gene: TRBV6-5; CDR3 protein: CASRGELGANVLTF; CDR3 DNA: TGTGCCAGCAGAGGGGAACTTGGGGCCAACGTCCTGACTTTC
D gene: -; CDR3 length: 15; clone size: -; J gene: TRBJ1-1; V gene: TRBV6-5; CDR3 protein: CASSYRRQGYTEAFF; CDR3 DNA: TGTGCCAGCAGTTACCGCCGGCAGGGCTACACTGAAGCTTTCTTT
D gene: -; CDR3 length: 14; clone size: -; J gene: TRBJ2-1; V gene: TRBV7-6; CDR3 protein: CASNHGDYYNEQFF; CDR3 DNA: TGTGCCAGCAATCATGGAGACTACTACAATGAGCAGTTCTTC
D gene: -; CDR3 length: 16; clone size: -; J gene: TRBJ1-2; V gene: TRBV18; CDR3 protein: CASSYLARETNYGYTF; CDR3 DNA: TGTGCCAGCTCCTACCTCGCCCGGGAGACTAACTATGGCTACACCTTC
D gene: -; CDR3 length: 16; clone size: few; J gene: TRBJ2-7; V gene: TRBV5-6; CDR3 protein: CASSLVASAVSHEQYF; CDR3 DNA: TGTGCCAGCAGCTTGGTCGCTAGCGCGGTTTCCCACGAGCAGTACTTC
D gene: -; CDR3 length: 14; clone size: once; J gene: TRBJ1-1; V gene: TRBV18; CDR3 protein: CASSLTGQNTEAFF; CDR3 DNA: TGTGCCAGCTCACTTACGGGACAGAACACTGAAGCTTTCTTT
D gene: -; CDR3 length: 14; clone size: -; J gene: TRBJ1-1; V gene: TRBV18; CDR3 protein: CASSPDRNHLEAFF; CDR3 DNA: TGTGCCAGCTCCCCGGACAGAAATCACCTTGAAGCTTTCTTT
D gene: -; CDR3 length: 14; clone size: -; J gene: TRBJ2-3; V gene: TRBV6-6; CDR3 protein: CATAGASSTDTQYF; CDR3 DNA: TGTGCCACGGCGGGGGCCTCTAGCACAGATACGCAGTATTTT